This TCR beta chain appears in the sequencing data of a study of vaccination and CD4 T cells after COVID-19. At the level of the study: Post-vaccination specimens were collected at a median of about 70 days following dose two (range 14 to 241). As control conditions, cultures were given either a CEFX pool serving as positive control, an HIV-1 Nef pool, or no peptide at all.

Regarding this clonotype: Its antigen remains unknown.

Treatment: approximately nine-day PBMC culture with coronavirus spike peptide pools or control peptides (ViraFEST assay). The CDR3 is made up of 15 amino acids. Germline V gene sequence: CDR1 SEHNR, CDR2 FQNEAQ (reference sequence). The V gene end was trimmed by 4 bases and the J gene end by 7 bases; junction bases not matched to a gene: 4. Oncomine TCR Beta short-read sequencing was applied to DNA from cultured CD4+ T cells. MiXCR was run by TCRdb on the PCR reads, yielding one entry per CDR3 protein. The repertoire consists of some 10,000 distinct CDR3 sequences, with roughly two fifths occurring once and the leading ten covering about a fifth.

The V gene is TRBV7-9, the J gene TRBJ1-6; 10 nucleotides align to TRBD1. The sequencing sample was made of CD4+ T cells from blood, cultured in vitro. This receptor was obtained from a human donor who had recovered from COVID-19. As DNA, the CDR3 is TGTGCCAGCAGCTGGGGACAGGGGAGCAATTCACCCCTCCACTTT. This codes for CASSWGQGSNSPLHF. The entire variable domain, with the rest obtained from reference TRBV7-9 and TRBJ1-6, is as follows: DTGVSQNPRHKITKRGQNVTFRCDPISEHNRLYWYRQTLGQGPEFLTYFQNEAQLEKSRLLSDRFSAERPKGSFSTLEIQRTEQGDSAMYLCASSWGQGSNSPLHFGNGTRLTVT.